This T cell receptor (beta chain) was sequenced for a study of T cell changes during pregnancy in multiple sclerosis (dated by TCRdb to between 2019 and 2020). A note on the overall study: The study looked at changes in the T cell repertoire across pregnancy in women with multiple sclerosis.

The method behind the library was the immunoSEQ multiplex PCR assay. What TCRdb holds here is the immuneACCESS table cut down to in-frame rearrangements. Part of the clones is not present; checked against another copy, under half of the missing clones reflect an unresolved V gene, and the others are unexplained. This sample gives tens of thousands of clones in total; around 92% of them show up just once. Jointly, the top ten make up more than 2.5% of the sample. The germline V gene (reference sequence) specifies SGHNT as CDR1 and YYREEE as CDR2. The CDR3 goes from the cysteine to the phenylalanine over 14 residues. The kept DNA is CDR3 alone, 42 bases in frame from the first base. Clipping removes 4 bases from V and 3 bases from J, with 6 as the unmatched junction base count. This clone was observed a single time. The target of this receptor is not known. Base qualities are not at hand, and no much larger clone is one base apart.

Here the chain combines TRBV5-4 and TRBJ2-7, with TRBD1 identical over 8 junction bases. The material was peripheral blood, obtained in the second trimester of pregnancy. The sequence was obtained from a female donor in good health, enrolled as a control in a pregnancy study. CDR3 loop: CASSAPGGFYEQYF. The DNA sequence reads TGTGCCAGCAGCGCGCCAGGGGGCTTCTACGAGCAGTACTTC.